The clone carrying this T cell receptor beta chain was counted ten times or more. What it binds is not known. The CDR3 spans 15 residues. V dropped 5 bases and J dropped 8 bases, with 20 bases sitting between them. The data derive from a study of T-cell reconstitution after alpha-beta-depleted transplantation in children. Findings of the study overall: When one year had passed after transplant, most T-cell counts and diversity came from newly produced T cells. Recipient T cells and thymic progenitors that survived gave rise to the high TCRbeta diversity observed at day 60 in some patients.

Unique molecular identifiers were incorporated during preparation of the TCRbeta library. TCRdb re-called the PCR reads with MiXCR, one entry per CDR3 protein. The data contain roughly 76,000 distinct CDR3 sequences, approximately 10% of them singletons. The rearrangement joins TRBV12-3 or TRBV12-4 to TRBJ2-3; no definite D call. This clonotype was sampled from a boy younger than 18 with acute myeloid leukemia, due to receive a stem cell transplant. The sequenced sample was PBMCs, obtained before TCRalphabeta/CD19-depleted stem cell transplant. CDR3 coding DNA: TGTGCCAGCAGTACCGGACCTAGTGCGGCTGGTACGCAGTATTTT. Translated, it gives CASSTGPSAAGTQYF.